These T cell receptor beta chains were read from a single sample in a study of T cell responses to AZD1222 COVID-19 vaccine. The assay was immunoSEQ multiplex PCR, and TCRdb's table has in-frame clones only and misses some. The sample includes 98,000 or so clones, roughly 86% of them seen just once. Source: peripheral blood, taken 28 days after the second dose of the MenACWY control vaccine. Receptors were obtained from an adult who received the MenACWY meningococcal vaccine as a control. Each CDR3 is given with its conserved first and last residue. A D gene is named only where the DNA matches it firmly. Not every row has a clone size; where given, it reads once, few, many or a size class.

j_call d_call v_call clone_size cdr3_aa cdr3_nt
TRBJ2-2 . TRBV9 . CASSAWRGQMGNTGELFF TGTGCCAGCAGCGCATGGAGAGGACAGATGGGGAACACCGGGGAGCTGTTTTTT
TRBJ2-2 . TRBV11-3 . CASSPQGQTITGELFF TGTGCCAGCAGCCCTCAGGGGCAGACGATCACCGGGGAGCTGTTTTTT
TRBJ1-2 . TRBV28 . CASSFRDSYFYGYTF TGTGCCAGCAGCTTCCGGGACTCATACTTCTATGGCTACACCTTC
TRBJ1-5 . TRBV6-5 once CASGLSGDSNQPQHF TGTGCCAGCGGGTTATCAGGGGATAGCAATCAGCCCCAGCATTTT
TRBJ2-3 . TRBV18 . CASSLRTDTQYF TGTGCCAGCTCACTCCGCACAGATACGCAGTATTTT
TRBJ2-7 TRBD1 TRBV7-8 . CASRESGTGGDEQYF TGTGCCAGCAGGGAATCCGGGACAGGGGGCGACGAGCAGTACTTC
TRBJ2-3 TRBD1 TRBV13 few CASSLEQGARTDTQYF TGTGCCAGCAGCTTAGAGCAGGGGGCGCGTACAGATACGCAGTATTTT
TRBJ2-6 . TRBV28 . CASSSHRDGANVLTF TGTGCCAGCAGTTCCCACAGGGATGGGGCCAACGTCCTGACTTTC
TRBJ2-7 . TRBV6-5 . CASRRQVGHYEQYF TGTGCCAGCAGGCGACAGGTTGGACACTACGAGCAGTACTTC
TRBJ1-1 . TRBV7-9 . CASSLVGVNTEAFF TGTGCCAGCAGCTTAGTCGGAGTAAACACTGAAGCTTTCTTT